This T cell receptor beta chain is from a study of blood T cells in healthy people across ages (dated by TCRdb to the mid-2010s). Regarding the complete study: In model experiments, template switching captured roughly one uniquely barcoded TCR beta cDNA molecule for every two T cells. Using deep sequencing normalized with unique cDNA molecular identifiers, the study measured how TCR beta repertoire diversity changes with age. For two donors (one aged 18 to 30 and one aged 80 or older), the study analyzed two additional independent replicas of 1 million unique cDNA reads from the same blood draw. Four age groups were formed from the donors: young (average approximately 15 years), middle-aged (around 37), aged (around 68) and long-lived (less than 85). To avoid experimental bias, donors of different ages were distributed randomly across sequencing lanes.

Donors were approximately 42 systemically healthy Caucasian individuals from Russia aged 6 to 90 years. Approximately 9.3 milliliters of peripheral blood were drawn from each donor into EDTA-treated Vacutainer tubes. Ficoll-Paque density-gradient centrifugation was used to isolate PBMCs, with at least 7 million per sample. Total RNA was extracted from PBMCs with Trizol reagent, with at least 5 micrograms obtained per sample. For every donor, flow cytometry on a PBMC aliquot measured the percentage of naive CD45RAhigh/CD27high T cells. The library came from 5' RACE. These reads were obtained on an Illumina HiSeq 2500. A second PCR of roughly 7 to 12 cycles was run with a J-beta primer mix and a sample-barcoded 5' primer. A template-switch 5' adaptor carrying 12 random nucleotides introduced a unique molecular identifier onto each TCR beta cDNA molecule. Each sample yielded at least 3 million CDR3-containing paired-end reads. First-strand cDNA synthesis was performed from all RNA using the Mint cDNA synthesis kit, with priming by a TRBC-specific oligonucleotide. After uracil-DNA glycosylase treatment, a first 18-cycle PCR used universal primers M1SS and BC2_uni_R on all cDNA. As for how the authors treated the data: For normalization, 1 million high-quality reads, each with a distinct molecular identifier, were randomly selected from each sample. Reads with shared molecular identifiers were discarded instead of being binned into consensus sequences. MiTCR, with a Q25 quality threshold and the strictest error-elimination algorithm, was used for CDR3 identification, clonotype clustering and error correction. Lower-bound total TCR beta diversity was estimated with a nonparametric unseen species model using Euler transformation. TCRdb trimmed the raw reads at Q25, called clones with MiXCR and kept productive beta chains. Each entry merges the rows of one CDR3 protein and shows their most common DNA and genes. TCRdb's processing, not the authors', yielded these V and J calls. Across this sample there are 780,000 or so distinct CDR3 sequences, with roughly 53% seen only once. The top ten clones comprise 41% of the sample.

V ends up 5 bases short and J 6 bases short, with an unmatched junction base count of 1. The CDR3 spans 13 residues, from the cysteine through the phenylalanine. Here the CDR3 DNA is all that survives: 39 bases in frame from base 1. CDR1 KGHDR and CDR2 SFDVKD are derived from the germline V gene. Worth noting for this clonotype: The target of this receptor is not known. The record has no base qualities; no much larger clone is one base away.

Broader findings and caveats from the paper: Observed TCR beta diversity correlated strongly with the percentage of naive T cells measured by flow cytometry. Conclusive comparison of naive and antigen-experienced compartments was prevented by the profiling of bulk unsorted PBMCs. The CMV infection status of donors was not known, potentially confounding age-related changes in expanded clonotypes. Estimates of total diversity from one million sequenced T cells were regarded as lower bounds and underestimates. As age increased, observed TCR beta diversity per million T cells dropped in a roughly linear way, and a significant reduction was already evident by age about 36. Compared with the aged group, the long-lived group had more naive CD4+ T cells, fewer expanded clones and increased TCR diversity, suggesting age selection.

This sequence originates from a man older than 75 in good health. The sample comprised blood. In this chain, TRBV24-1 is recombined with TRBJ1-2; 11 bases in the junction line up with TRBD1. For the CDR3, the sequence is CATSAGQGDGYTF. DNA sequence: TGTGCCACCAGTGCGGGACAGGGGGATGGCTACACCTTC.